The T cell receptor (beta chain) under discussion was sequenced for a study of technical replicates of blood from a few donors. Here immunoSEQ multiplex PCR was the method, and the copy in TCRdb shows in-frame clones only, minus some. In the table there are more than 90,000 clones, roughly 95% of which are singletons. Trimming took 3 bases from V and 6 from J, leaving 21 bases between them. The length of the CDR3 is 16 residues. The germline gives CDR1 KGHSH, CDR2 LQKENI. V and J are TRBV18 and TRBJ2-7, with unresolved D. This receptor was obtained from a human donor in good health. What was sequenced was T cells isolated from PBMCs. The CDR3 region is CASSPRTPEPRPEQYF. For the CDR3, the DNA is TGTGCCAGCTCACCCCGAACCCCAGAACCTAGGCCCGAGCAGTACTTC.